The clone carrying this T cell receptor beta chain was found once. The source of the sample is a study of blood T cell repertoires in COVID-19. Study-wide context: Sources were T cells, B-cell-depleted T cells, or PBMCs; the material itself was cDNA or gDNA.

Measured with immunoSEQ multiplex PCR; TCRdb has only the in-frame clones, and not every one. The repertoire includes approximately 60,000 clones, less than 85% of them detected once, and roughly a sixth sits in the top ten. This CDR3 contains 17 residues. The J segment lost 5 bases and the V segment lost 5 bases, leaving 14 bases of the junction unmatched. Germline CDR1 is ENHRY and CDR2 is SYGVKD. The sample was peripheral blood. The clonotype was recovered from a man between 65 and 85 years old with active COVID-19. This chain connects TRBV10-3 to TRBJ2-7, with 11 bases that match TRBD2. The CDR3 DNA is TGTGCCATCAGTATTCACCGACTAGCGGGGACACCAAACGAGCAGTACTTC. Its translation is CAISIHRLAGTPNEQYF.